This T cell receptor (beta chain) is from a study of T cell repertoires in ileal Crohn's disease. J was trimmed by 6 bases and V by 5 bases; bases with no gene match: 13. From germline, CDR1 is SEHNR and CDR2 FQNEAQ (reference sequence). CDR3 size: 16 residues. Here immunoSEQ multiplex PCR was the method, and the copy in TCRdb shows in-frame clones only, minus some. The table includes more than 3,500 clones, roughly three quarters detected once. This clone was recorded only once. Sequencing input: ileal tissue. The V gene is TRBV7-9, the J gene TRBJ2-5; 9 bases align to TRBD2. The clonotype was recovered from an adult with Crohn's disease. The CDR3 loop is CASSMTGTSSMQTQYF. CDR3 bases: TGTGCCAGCAGCATGACCGGGACTAGCTCTATGCAGACCCAGTACTTC.